This TCR beta chain is drawn from a study of T cells in localized non-small cell lung cancer. Whole-study findings and limits: A higher density of T cells in blood coincided with extended overall survival. Of the top 100 tumor clones, median approximately 50 were in adjacent lung, approximately 30 among its top 100. As only one tumor region underwent sequencing, heterogeneity remains possible. The study found T cell clonality highest in uninvolved adjacent lung, above tumor.

Assay: immunoSEQ multiplex PCR; the TCRdb copy retains only in-frame clones and omits some. The sample contains under 40,000 clones, 88% of which appear only once. Trimming pared 2 bases from V and 1 base from J, leaving 9 bases between. The CDR3 is made up of 14 amino acids. Germline CDR1 MDHEN, CDR2 SYDVKM. As concerns this clone: Antigen specificity is unknown.

The sample consisted of peripheral blood, taken before any cancer treatment. The TCR comes from a woman aged 40-75 years with stage I lung adenocarcinoma. The genes are TRBV28 and TRBJ2-7; D unresolved. As DNA, the CDR3 is TGTGCCAGCAGTTTACCTCAGGTTTCCTACGAGCAGTACTTC. The encoded protein is CASSLPQVSYEQYF.